The 4 T cell receptor beta chains reported below all come from one sample, sequenced in a study of T cell responses to AZD1222 COVID-19 vaccine. Produced via immunoSEQ multiplex PCR; TCRdb's table is partial and in-frame only. The profile shows roughly 120,000 clones, just over 85% of them singletons. This specimen was peripheral blood, taken on day 0 of AZD1222 vaccination. All receptors come from an adult in good health.

The V and J genes are TRBV6-6 and TRBJ2-5; 11 bases align to TRBD2. The CDR3 extends over 15 amino acids. The V gene's germline CDR1 is MNHNY and CDR2 SVGAGI (reference sequence). With 6 bases clipped from V and 1 base from J, the junction kept 4 bases outside the gene matches. The CDR3 spells CASRALAGGQETQYF. CDR3 nucleotides: TGTGCCAGCAGGGCCCTAGCGGGAGGCCAAGAGACCCAGTACTTC.

CDR3 residues: CATRVSDQPQHF. CDR3 sequence (DNA): TGTGCCACCAGAGTATCGGATCAGCCCCAGCATTTT. This chain uses TRBV24-1 with TRBJ1-5; the D is unclear. Trimming left V 7 bases short and J 5 bases short, with 8 bases between. The CDR3 extends over 12 amino acids. Germline V gives CDR1 KGHDR, CDR2 SFDVKD.

This sequence joins TRBV7-3 and TRBJ1-6; 7 bases agree with TRBD1. CDR1 is SGHTA and CDR2 is FQGTGA in the germline V gene. This CDR3 has 18 amino acids. The junction had 12 bases not matched to a gene; V was cut back by 3 bases and J by 4 bases. In nucleotides, the CDR3 is TGTGCCAGCAGCTTTCCCCAAGGACAGGATTATTATAATTCACCCCTCCACTTT. Translation gives CASSFPQGQDYYNSPLHF. The complete variable domain, with remaining parts taken from reference TRBV7-3 and TRBJ1-6, reads GAGVSQTPSNKVTEKGKYVELRCDPISGHTALYWYRQSLGQGPEFLIYFQGTGAADDSGLPNDRFFAVRPEGSVSTLKIQRTERGDSAVYLCASSFPQGQDYYNSPLHFGNGTRLTVT.

The J gene is TRBJ1-5, the V gene TRBV19, with D uncertain. The germline V gene encodes CDR1 LNHDA and CDR2 SQIVND (reference sequence). The CDR3 length is 16 residues. Trimming removed 6 bases at V and 0 bases at J, with 15 bases between. CDR3 sequence reads: CASRQSQIISNQPQHF. The CDR3 DNA reads TGTGCCAGTAGGCAATCCCAGATAATTAGCAATCAGCCCCAGCATTTT. Together with reference TRBV19 and TRBJ1-5, the CDR3 gives the full variable domain: DGGITQSPKYLFRKEGQNVTLSCEQNLNHDAMYWYRQDPGQGLRLIYYSQIVNDFQKGDIAEGYSVSREKKESFPLTVTSAQKNPTAFYLCASRQSQIISNQPQHFGDGTRLSIL.